This T cell receptor (beta chain) originates from a study of graft-versus-host responses after intestinal transplantation. Looking at the study overall: Anti-thymocyte globulin induction was given to all recipients, followed by tacrolimus and steroids for roughly 3 years. Study-wide results and limits: Detected in recipient marrow were GvH clones, some of which were first observed in ileum or blood. Those patients showing graft-donor T cell macrochimerism displayed high graft-versus-host to host-versus-graft clonal ratios in allografts. Declining HvG levels early post-transplant were linked to peak circulating GvH clone levels.

Some clones are missing from TCRdb's copy, which holds only in-frame ones; the method was immunoSEQ multiplex PCR. The sample records some 110,000 clones, approximately 90% being singletons. For this clone: Antigen unknown. One junction end disagrees with the germline gene, perhaps due to a read error.

This TCR came from a human donor who was the organ donor for an intestinal transplant. Specimen: unstimulated CD4+ T cells sorted from spleen or lymph node cells, collected before transplant.

CDR3 residues: CSARDGSSNAF. The CDR3 coding sequence is TGCAGTGCTAGAGATGGCAGTAGTAATGCCTTC. This chain connects TRBV20-1 to TRBJ1-2; D gene ambiguous. The V gene's germline CDR1 is DFQATT and CDR2 SNEGSKA (reference sequence). This CDR3 is 11 amino acids long.